The 12 T cell receptor beta chains presented below share a single source sample, sequenced in a study of blood T cell repertoires in COVID-19. Method: immunoSEQ multiplex PCR; TCRdb's copy keeps in-frame clones and lacks some. The table has approximately 120,000 clones, roughly 83% seen once; the top ten hold around a sixth. The sample comprised peripheral blood. The receptors shown here come from an older woman with acute or convalescent COVID-19.

The chain couples TRBV7-8 to TRBJ2-7, with TRBD1 identical over 8 bases. V gave up 5 bases and J gave up 0 bases; unmatched junction bases: 6. Germline CDR1 reads SGHVS; CDR2 reads FQNEAQ. This CDR3 has 15 residues. CDR3 sequence (DNA): TGTGCCAGCAGCGGGGACAGGAGTCCCTCCTACGAGCAGTACTTC. It translates to CASSGDRSPSYEQYF. Looking up the rest from reference TRBV7-8 and TRBJ2-7 gives the full variable domain: GAGVSQSPRYKVAKRGQDVALRCDPISGHVSLFWYQQALGQGPEFLTYFQNEAQLDKSGLPSDRFFAERPEGSVSTLKIQRTQQEDSAVYLCASSGDRSPSYEQYFGPGTRLTVT.

The genes are TRBV11-3 and TRBJ1-3; tentatively, D is TRBD1 (6 bases). This CDR3 has 14 amino acids. Germline V gene lookup returns CDR1 SGHNT and CDR2 YENEEA. The germline V and J ends were trimmed by 2 bases and 4 bases, with 9 bases remaining between them. CDR3 DNA sequence: TGTGCCAGCAGCTTACAGGGGCCGGGAAACACCATATATTTT. It codes for CASSLQGPGNTIYF. Complete variable domain (other parts from reference TRBV11-3 and TRBJ1-3): EAGVVQSPRYKIIEKKQPVAFWCNPISGHNTLYWYLQNLGQGPELLIRYENEEAVDDSQLPKDRFSAERLKGVDSTLKIQPAELGDSAVYLCASSLQGPGNTIYFGEGSWLTVV.

The chain has TRBV12-2 and TRBJ2-7; the table's D gene call, TRBD1, was not cross checked with the DNA. TRBV12-2 is tagged as a pseudogene. The CDR3 has 16 residues. CDR3 in amino acids: CASRLCMEGATCEQYF. The CDR3 nucleotides are TGTGCAAGTCGCTTATGTATGGAGGGGGCGACGTGCGAGCAGTACTTC.

V and J are TRBV5-1 and TRBJ2-7; tentatively, D is TRBD1 (6 bases). V was shortened by 4 bases and J by 4 bases, with 15 bases between the two germline ends. The CDR3 is made up of 14 amino acids. Germline CDR1 and CDR2: SGHRS and YFSETQ. CDR3 DNA sequence: TGCGCCAGCAGCCCTTACAGGGCTGGATACGAGCAGTACTTC. This gives the protein CASSPYRAGYEQYF.

This clone was detected a few times. The chain uses TRBV6-5 and TRBJ2-3; D might be TRBD2 (6 bases). The V end was cut by 8 bases, the J end by 2 bases, with 14 bases between. Per the germline V gene, CDR1 is MNHEY and CDR2 is SVGAGI. The CDR3 totals 14 residues. The CDR3 reads CASRLDHITDTQYF. In DNA, the CDR3 is TGTGCCAGCCGACTAGACCACATCACAGATACGCAGTATTTT.

This clone was seen only a few times. V usage is TRBV3-1 (or the pseudogene TRBV3-2) and J usage is TRBJ1-2; TRBD1 matches at 10 bases. Losses at the gene ends were 4 bases for V and 8 bases for J; bases not matched to a gene: 7. This CDR3 is 14 amino acids long. Germline V gene data show CDR1 as LGHDT and CDR2 as YNNKEL (reference sequence). The CDR3 DNA follows: TGTGCCAGCAGCCGGGACAGGGGAATGAGAGGCTACACCTTC. It yields the protein CASSRDRGMRGYTF.

The gene calls are TRBV20-1 and TRBJ1-3; maybe TRBD1 (6 bases). The CDR3 has 14 residues. The germline CDR1 and CDR2 sequences are DFQATT and SNEGSKA (reference sequence). V was cut by 3 bases and J by 2 bases, with 11 bases left in between. CDR3 in amino acids: CSASGGQAGNTIYF. The CDR3 region has the DNA TGCAGTGCTAGTGGGGGGCAGGCTGGAAACACCATATATTTT.

The V gene is TRBV5-1, the J gene TRBJ2-1, with D perhaps TRBD2 (5 bases). Germline assignment: CDR1 SGHRS and CDR2 YFSETQ. This CDR3 is built from 14 residues. Trimming removed 4 bases from V and 6 bases from J, with 14 bases in between. The CDR3 nucleotides read TGCGCCAGCAGCCCTCCGGACTTTTTCAATGAGCAGTTCTTC. This translates into CASSPPDFFNEQFF.

V and J are TRBV14 and TRBJ1-2; D is perhaps TRBD1 (5 bases). Germline CDR1 SGHDN, CDR2 FVKESK. The CDR3 sequence is 15 residues long. V lost 4 bases and J lost 0, with 12 bases in between. This CDR3 reads CASSLGGGTNYGYTF. The CDR3 DNA reads TGTGCCAGCAGCCTCGGGGGGGGAACTAACTATGGCTACACCTTC.

This rearrangement joins TRBV23-1 to TRBJ2-5; 11 nucleotides agree with TRBD2. TRBV23-1 is sorted into the ORF group, with uncertain function. This CDR3 spans 14 amino acids. The V and J ends lost 6 bases and 7 bases, in that order; junction bases with no gene match: 7. The CDR3 DNA follows: TGCGCCAGCAGACTAGCGGGGGAGCCAGGGACCCAGTACTTC. It yields the protein CASRLAGEPGTQYF.

The V and J genes are TRBV5-1 and TRBJ2-7; 12 bases align to TRBD1. Trimming took 3 bases from V and 5 from J; bases not matched to a gene: 3. Germline V gene sequence: CDR1 SGHRS, CDR2 YFSETQ. This CDR3 spans 14 amino acids. The CDR3 loop is CASSWGQGAHEQYF. CDR3 sequence (DNA): TGCGCCAGCAGCTGGGGACAGGGGGCCCACGAGCAGTACTTC.

The gene calls are TRBV3-1 (or the pseudogene TRBV3-2) and TRBJ1-3; D remains ambiguous. The CDR3 length is 12 residues. From germline, CDR1 is LGHDT and CDR2 YNNKEL (reference sequence). Trimming stripped 0 bases from V and 6 bases from J, with 3 bases between. The DNA of the CDR3 is TGTGCCAGCAGCCAAGATCAAAACACCATATATTTT. Its protein is CASSQDQNTIYF.